This T cell receptor beta chain was profiled in a study of T cells after yellow fever vaccination. Study outcomes and limitations: By day 5 rather than day 15, the secondary response had peaked, though it was weaker. Abundant bulk-population clonotypes could contaminate the FACS-sorted repertoires. Clones that expanded after primary vaccination mostly reappeared after the booster (96% CD4, approximately 85% CD8).

The CDR3 is 21 amino acids. CDR1 and CDR2 from the germline V gene are SGHAT and FQDESV (reference sequence). Trimming removed 5 bases from V and 4 bases from J, with 34 bases in between. Researchers made TCR cDNA using 5'RACE template switching, and this step added a universal primer site and UMIs. TCRdb re-called the 5' RACE reads with MiXCR, one entry per CDR3 protein. The sample shows some 110,000 distinct CDR3 sequences, roughly 8.9% of them seen only once. For this clonotype: What it recognizes is unknown.

V is TRBV11-1 and J is TRBJ2-3; D remains unclear. Specimen: CD8+ T cells sorted from PBMCs, collected 45 days after the yellow fever booster vaccination. The sequence came from a man aged 25-45 years who received the YFV17D yellow fever vaccine. The CDR3 spells CASSPIPGSHMYSLNSDTQYF. DNA for the CDR3: TGTGCCAGCAGCCCAATCCCCGGGTCCCATATGTACTCACTCAACTCAGATACGCAGTATTTT.